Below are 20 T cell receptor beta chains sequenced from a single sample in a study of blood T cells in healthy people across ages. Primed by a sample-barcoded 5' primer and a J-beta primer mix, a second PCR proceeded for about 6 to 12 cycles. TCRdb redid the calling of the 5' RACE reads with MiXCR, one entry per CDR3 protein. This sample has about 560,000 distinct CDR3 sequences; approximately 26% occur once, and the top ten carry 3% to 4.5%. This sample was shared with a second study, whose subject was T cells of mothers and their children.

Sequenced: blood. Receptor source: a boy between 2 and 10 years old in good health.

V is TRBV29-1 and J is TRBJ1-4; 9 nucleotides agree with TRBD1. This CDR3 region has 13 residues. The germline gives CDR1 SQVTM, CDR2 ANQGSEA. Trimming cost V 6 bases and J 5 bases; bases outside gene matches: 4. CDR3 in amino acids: CSVSGTGNEKLFF. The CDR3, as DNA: TGCAGCGTCTCCGGGACAGGGAATGAAAAACTGTTTTTT.

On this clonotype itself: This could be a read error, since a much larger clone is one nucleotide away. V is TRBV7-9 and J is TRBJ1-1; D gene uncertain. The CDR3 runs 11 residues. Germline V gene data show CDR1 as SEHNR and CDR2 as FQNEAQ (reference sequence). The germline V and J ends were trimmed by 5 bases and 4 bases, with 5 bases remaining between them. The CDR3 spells CASSRTTEAFF. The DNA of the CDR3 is TGTGCCAGCAGCCGGACCACTGAAGCTTTCTTT.

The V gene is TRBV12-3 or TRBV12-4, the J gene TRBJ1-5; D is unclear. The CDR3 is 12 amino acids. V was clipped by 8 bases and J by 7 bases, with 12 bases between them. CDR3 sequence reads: CASAPGSQPQHF. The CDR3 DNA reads TGTGCCAGCGCCCCTGGGTCACAGCCCCAGCATTTT.

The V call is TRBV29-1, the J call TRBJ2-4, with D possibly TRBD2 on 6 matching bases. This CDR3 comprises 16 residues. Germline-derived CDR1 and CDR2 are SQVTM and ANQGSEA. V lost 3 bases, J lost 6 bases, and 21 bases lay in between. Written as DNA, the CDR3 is TGCAGCGTTGATTGCAGGGAGGTCAGTACAAGAAACATTCAGTACTTC. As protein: CSVDCREVSTRNIQYF.

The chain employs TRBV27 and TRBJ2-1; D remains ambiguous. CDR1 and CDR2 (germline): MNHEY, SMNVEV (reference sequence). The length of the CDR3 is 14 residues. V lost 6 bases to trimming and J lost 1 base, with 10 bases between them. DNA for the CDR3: TGTGCCAGCAGCTCCAGTAGGTCCTACAATGAGCAGTTCTTC. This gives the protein CASSSSRSYNEQFF.

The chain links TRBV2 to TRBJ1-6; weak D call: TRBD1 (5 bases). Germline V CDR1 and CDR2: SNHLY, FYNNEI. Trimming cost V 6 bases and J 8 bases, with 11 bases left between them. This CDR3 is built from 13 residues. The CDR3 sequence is CASRKGRDSPLHF. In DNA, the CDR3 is TGTGCCAGCAGAAAGGGGAGGGATTCACCCCTCCACTTT. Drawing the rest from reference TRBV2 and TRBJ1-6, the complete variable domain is EPEVTQTPSHQVTQMGQEVILRCVPISNHLYFYWYRQILGQKVEFLVSFYNNEISEKSEIFDDQFSVERPDGSNFTLKIRSTKLEDSAMYFCASRKGRDSPLHFGNGTRLTVT.

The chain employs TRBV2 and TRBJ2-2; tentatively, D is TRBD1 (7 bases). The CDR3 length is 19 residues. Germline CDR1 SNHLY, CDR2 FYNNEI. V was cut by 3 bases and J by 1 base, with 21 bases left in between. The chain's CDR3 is CASSDNRGGVAENTGELFF. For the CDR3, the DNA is TGTGCCAGCAGTGATAACAGGGGAGGAGTAGCGGAGAACACCGGGGAGCTGTTTTTT.

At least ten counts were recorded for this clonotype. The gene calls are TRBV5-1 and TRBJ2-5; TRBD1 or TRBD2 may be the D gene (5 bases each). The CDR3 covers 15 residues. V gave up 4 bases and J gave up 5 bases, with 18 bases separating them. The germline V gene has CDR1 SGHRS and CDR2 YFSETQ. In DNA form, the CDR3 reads TGCGCCAGCAGCGGCTGGGACCCGCAGCGGGAGACCCAGTACTTC. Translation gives CASSGWDPQRETQYF.

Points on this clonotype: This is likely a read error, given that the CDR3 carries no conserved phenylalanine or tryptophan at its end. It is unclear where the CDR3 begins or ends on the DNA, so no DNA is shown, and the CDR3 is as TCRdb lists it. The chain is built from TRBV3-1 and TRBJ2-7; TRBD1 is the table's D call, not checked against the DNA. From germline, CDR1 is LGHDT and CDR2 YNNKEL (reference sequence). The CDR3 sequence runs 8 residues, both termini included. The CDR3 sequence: CASSLRDR.

DNA of the CDR3: TGTGCCAGCAGCTTAACCCAGACAACTGAAGCTTTCTTT. Residues: CASSLTQTTEAFF. The chain combines TRBV7-3 with TRBJ1-1; no clear D gene. In germline, CDR1 is SGHTA, CDR2 FQGTGA. The CDR3 loop spans 13 amino acids. V was clipped by 0 bases and J by 5 bases, with 7 bases between them.

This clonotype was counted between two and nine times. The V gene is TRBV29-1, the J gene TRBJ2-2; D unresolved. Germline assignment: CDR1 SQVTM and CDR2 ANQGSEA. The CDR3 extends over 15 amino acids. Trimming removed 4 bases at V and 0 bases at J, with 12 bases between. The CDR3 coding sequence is TGCAGCGTTGGCCAGCAGAGAGCGAACACCGGGGAGCTGTTTTTT. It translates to CSVGQQRANTGELFF.

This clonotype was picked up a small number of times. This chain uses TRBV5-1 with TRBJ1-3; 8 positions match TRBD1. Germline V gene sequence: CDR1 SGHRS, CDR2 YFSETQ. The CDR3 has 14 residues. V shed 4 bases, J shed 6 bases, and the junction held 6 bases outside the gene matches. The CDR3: CASSRGTGENTIYF. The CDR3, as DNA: TGCGCCAGCAGCAGAGGGACAGGAGAAAACACCATATATTTT.

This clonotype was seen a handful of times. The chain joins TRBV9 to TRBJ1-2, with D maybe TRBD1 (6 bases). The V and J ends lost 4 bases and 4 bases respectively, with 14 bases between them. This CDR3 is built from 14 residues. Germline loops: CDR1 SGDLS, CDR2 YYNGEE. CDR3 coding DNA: TGTGCCAGCAGCACAGGACAGCCTCTCTATGGCTACACCTTC. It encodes CASSTGQPLYGYTF.

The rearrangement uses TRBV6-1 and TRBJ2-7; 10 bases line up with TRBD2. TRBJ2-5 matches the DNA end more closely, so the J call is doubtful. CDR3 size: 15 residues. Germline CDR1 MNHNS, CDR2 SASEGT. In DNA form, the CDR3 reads TGTGCCAGCAGTGAAGCCCCCCTAGCGGGGGCGACCCAGTACTTC. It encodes CASSEAPLAGATQYF.

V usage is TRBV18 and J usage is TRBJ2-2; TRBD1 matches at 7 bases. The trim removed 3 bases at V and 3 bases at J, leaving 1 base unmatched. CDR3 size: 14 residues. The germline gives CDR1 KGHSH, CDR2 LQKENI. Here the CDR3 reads CASSPGTDTGELFF. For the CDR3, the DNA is TGTGCCAGCTCACCCGGGACAGACACCGGGGAGCTGTTTTTT.

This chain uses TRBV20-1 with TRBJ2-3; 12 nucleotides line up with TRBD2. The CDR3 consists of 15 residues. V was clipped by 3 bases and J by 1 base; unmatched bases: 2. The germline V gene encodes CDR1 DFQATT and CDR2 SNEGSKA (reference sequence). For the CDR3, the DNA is TGCAGTGCTAGCAGACTAGCGGGGGGCACAGATACGCAGTATTTT. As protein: CSASRLAGGTDTQYF.

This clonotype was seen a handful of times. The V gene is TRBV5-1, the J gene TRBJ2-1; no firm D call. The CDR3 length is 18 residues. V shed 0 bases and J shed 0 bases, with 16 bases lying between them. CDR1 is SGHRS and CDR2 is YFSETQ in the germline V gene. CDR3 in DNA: TGCGCCAGCAGCTTGGCCGGTTTCAGGATACTCTCCTACAATGAGCAGTTCTTC. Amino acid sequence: CASSLAGFRILSYNEQFF.

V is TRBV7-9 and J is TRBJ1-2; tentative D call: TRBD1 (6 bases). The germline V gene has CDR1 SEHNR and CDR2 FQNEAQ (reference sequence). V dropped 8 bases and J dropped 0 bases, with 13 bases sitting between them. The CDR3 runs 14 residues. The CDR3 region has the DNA TGTGCCAGCGGCCGGGGGGCTCCTAACTATGGCTACACCTTC. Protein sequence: CASGRGAPNYGYTF.

The chain's CDR3 is CASSIKGLALYEQFF. CDR3 bases: TGTGCCAGTAGTATAAAGGGACTAGCGTTGTATGAGCAGTTCTTC. The genes are TRBV19 and TRBJ2-1; 10 positions agree with TRBD2. Trimming cost V 2 bases and J 8 bases; bases outside gene matches: 6. This CDR3 has 15 residues. Germline V lookup: CDR1 LNHDA, CDR2 SQIVND (reference sequence).

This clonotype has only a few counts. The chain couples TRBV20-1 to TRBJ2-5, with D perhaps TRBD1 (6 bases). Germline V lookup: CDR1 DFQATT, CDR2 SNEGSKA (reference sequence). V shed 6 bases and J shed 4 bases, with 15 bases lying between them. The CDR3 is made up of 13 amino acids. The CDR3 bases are TGCAGTGCCCGGATACAGGGTGGAGAGACCCAGTACTTC. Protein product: CSARIQGGETQYF.